Shown below are 25 T cell receptor beta chains from a single sample sequenced in a study of blood T cell repertoires in COVID-19. Sequencing was performed with immunoSEQ multiplex PCR; in TCRdb, only in-frame clones are kept and a portion is missing. This table has a few hundred thousand clones, just under 85% appearing once. The sample taken for sequencing was peripheral blood. The receptors were gathered from a man at least 80 years old with acute or convalescent COVID-19.

The chain joins TRBV24-1 to TRBJ2-1; tentatively, D is TRBD2 (6 bases). There are 16 residues in the CDR3. Trimming shortened V by 3 bases and J by 5 bases, and 16 bases separated the two germline ends. CDR1 and CDR2 from the germline V gene are KGHDR and SFDVKD. CDR3 DNA sequence: TGTGCCACCAGTGATCCGGACTATTTATATCACAATGAGCAGTTCTTC. It is translated as CATSDPDYLYHNEQFF.

The V and J genes are TRBV19 and TRBJ1-3, with D maybe TRBD1 (5 bases). CDR1 is LNHDA and CDR2 is SQIVND in the germline V gene (reference sequence). The CDR3 covers 14 residues. V was cut by 5 bases and J by 2 bases, with 10 bases left in between. In DNA, the CDR3 is TGTGCCAGTAGTGCTCAGGGCACTGGAAACACCATATATTTT. Translation: CASSAQGTGNTIYF.

V and J are TRBV6-5 and TRBJ1-2; the match to TRBD1 covers 12 bases. The CDR3 runs to 15 residues. J lost 6 bases, V lost 6 bases, and 8 bases had no gene match. Germline V CDR1 and CDR2: MNHEY, SVGAGI. CDR3 protein: CASRRPGQGANGYTF. CDR3 nucleotides: TGTGCCAGCAGACGCCCGGGACAGGGGGCGAATGGCTACACCTTC.

The chain employs TRBV2 and TRBJ2-7, with D possibly matching TRBD2 (6 bases). The CDR3 totals 14 residues. V was cut by 2 bases and J by 3 bases, with 11 bases left in between. Germline loops: CDR1 SNHLY, CDR2 FYNNEI. CDR3: CASSEWGENYEQYF. Written as DNA, the CDR3 is TGTGCCAGCAGTGAATGGGGGGAGAACTACGAGCAGTACTTC.

Written as DNA, the CDR3 is TGCGCCAGCAGTCCGCGGCTAGAGGGTTCACCCCTCCACTTT. Its protein product is CASSPRLEGSPLHF. The genes are TRBV10-2 and TRBJ1-6; D is unresolved. The CDR3 sequence is 14 residues long. CDR1 and CDR2 from the germline V gene are WSHSY and SAAADI. Trimming stripped 5 bases from V and 9 bases from J, with 14 bases between.

In DNA, the CDR3 is TGTGCCAGCAGCTCAGACCGGACAGGGGGCAGCTACGAGCAGTACTTC. Its protein product is CASSSDRTGGSYEQYF. J is TRBJ2-7 and V is TRBV7-9; 11 bases match TRBD1. The CDR3 runs 16 residues. Per germline, CDR1 SEHNR and CDR2 FQNEAQ (reference sequence). The ends lost 4 bases at V and 3 bases at J; junction bases unmatched: 8.

The V and J genes are TRBV5-4 and TRBJ1-1, with 7 bases identical to TRBD1. This CDR3 comprises 14 residues. V dropped 2 bases and J dropped 4; count of bases not matched to a gene: 5. The germline V gene has CDR1 SGHNT and CDR2 YYREEE (reference sequence). In DNA, the CDR3 is TGTGCCAGCAGCTTTAACAGGGGAAGCACTGAAGCTTTCTTT. This codes for CASSFNRGSTEAFF.

The rearrangement joins TRBV21-1 to TRBJ1-5; the table's D gene call, TRBD1, was not cross checked with the DNA. TRBV21-1 is a listed pseudogene. CDR3 length: 17 residues. CDR3 nucleotide sequence: TGTGCCAGCAGCAAACTACAGGGGCCTAAGGACAATCAGCCCCAGCATTTT. Translating gives CASSKLQGPKDNQPQHF.

In DNA form, the CDR3 reads TGTGCCATCAGCTCAGGGGGGAACACTGAAGCTTTCTTT. Its protein is CAISSGGNTEAFF. J is TRBJ1-1 and V is TRBV10-3; 7 positions agree with TRBD1. With 6 bases clipped from V and 1 base from J, the junction kept 2 bases outside the gene matches. Germline V gene sequence: CDR1 ENHRY, CDR2 SYGVKD. The length of the CDR3 is 13 residues.

DNA of the CDR3: TGTGCCAGCAGCCGGGACACCTCTTATGGCTACACCTTC. It is translated as CASSRDTSYGYTF. The gene calls are TRBV25-1 and TRBJ1-2; maybe TRBD1 (6 bases). Per the germline V gene, CDR1 is MGHDK and CDR2 is SYGVNS. This CDR3 has 13 amino acids. Trimming removed 6 bases at V and 5 bases at J, with 13 bases between.

The chain is built from TRBV14 and TRBJ2-4; no firm D call. The CDR3 is 17 residues long. Germline V CDR1 and CDR2: SGHDN, FVKESK. Trimming pared 0 bases from V and 1 base from J, leaving 13 bases between. The CDR3 region has the DNA TGTGCCAGCAGCCAAGAAGCCCCCGGGTGGGCCAAAAACATTCAGTACTTC. Amino acids: CASSQEAPGWAKNIQYF.

CDR3 amino acids: CASSLPGYGNEQFF. CDR3 nucleotides: TGTGCCAGCAGCTTACCGGGTTATGGGAATGAGCAGTTCTTC. This chain uses TRBV5-4 with TRBJ2-1; D remains unclear. CDR3 length: 14 amino acids. V was trimmed by 2 bases and J by 7 bases, leaving 13 bases between them. Germline CDR1 is SGHNT and CDR2 is YYREEE (reference sequence).

The chain employs TRBV5-1 and TRBJ1-2; 7 bases are shared with TRBD1. The germline V gene has CDR1 SGHRS and CDR2 YFSETQ. The CDR3 is 14 amino acids. The V segment lost 4 bases and the J segment 4 bases; nucleotides outside the gene matches: 7. DNA of the CDR3: TGCGCCAGCAGCCAAGCAGGGGGAGCCTATGGCTACACCTTC. This encodes CASSQAGGAYGYTF. The full variable domain, in which reference TRBV5-1 and TRBJ1-2 provide the parts outside the CDR3, is KAGVTQTPRYLIKTRGQQVTLSCSPISGHRSVSWYQQTPGQGLQFLFEYFSETQRNKGNFPGRFSGRQFSNSRSEMNVSTLELGDSALYLCASSQAGGAYGYTFGSGTRLTVV.

The rearrangement joins TRBV6-5 to TRBJ1-4; 10 positions match TRBD1. The CDR3 runs to 13 residues. CDR1 and CDR2 (germline): MNHEY, SVGAGI. J gave up 11 bases and V 6 bases, and 6 bases lay outside the gene matches. CDR3 amino acids: CASRLDRGSKLFF. The CDR3 DNA reads as TGTGCCAGCAGATTGGACAGGGGGTCGAAACTGTTTTTT.

This chain links TRBV10-3 with TRBJ1-4; 8 bases align to TRBD1. Per germline, CDR1 ENHRY and CDR2 SYGVKD. V was clipped by 5 bases and J by 4 bases; unmatched bases: 3. This CDR3 has 14 residues. The CDR3 DNA follows: TGTGCCATCAGTATGACAGGGGTTAATGAAAAACTGTTTTTT. Translating it yields CAISMTGVNEKLFF.

This clone was seen a handful of times. The chain carries TRBV28 and TRBJ1-5; D not resolved. V dropped 7 bases and J dropped 3 bases, with 16 bases sitting between them. Looked up from germline, CDR1 is MDHEN and CDR2 is SYDVKM. There are 15 residues in the CDR3. CDR3 loop: CASTYAGGFNQPQHF. In nucleotides, the CDR3 is TGTGCCAGCACTTATGCGGGTGGATTCAATCAGCCCCAGCATTTT. The full variable domain, completed using reference TRBV28 and TRBJ1-5, is DVKVTQSSRYLVKRTGEKVFLECVQDMDHENMFWYRQDPGLGLRLIYFSYDVKMKEKGDIPEGYSVSREKKERFSLILESASTNQTSMYLCASTYAGGFNQPQHFGDGTRLSIL.

The rearrangement uses TRBV19 and TRBJ2-3; 11 nucleotides align to TRBD2. Germline CDR1 is LNHDA and CDR2 is SQIVND (reference sequence). The junction had 4 bases not matched to a gene; V was cut back by 6 bases and J by 5 bases. This CDR3 has 14 amino acids. DNA of the CDR3: TGTGCCAGTAGAAGGACTAGCGGGCGAGATACGCAGTATTTT. The encoded protein is CASRRTSGRDTQYF.

This rearrangement joins TRBV28 to TRBJ1-4, with TRBD1 matching 9 bases. Germline V gives CDR1 MDHEN, CDR2 SYDVKM. The V gene end was trimmed by 5 bases and the J gene end by 8 bases; junction bases not matched to a gene: 6. The length of the CDR3 is 14 residues. CDR3 sequence (DNA): TGTGCCAGCAGTCCCGGACAGGGGAGGGAAAAACTGTTTTTT. As protein: CASSPGQGREKLFF.

V is TRBV9 and J is TRBJ1-5; D perhaps matches TRBD1 (5 bases). The CDR3 is made up of 15 amino acids. The V and J ends lost 0 bases and 3 bases respectively, with 10 bases between them. CDR1 SGDLS and CDR2 YYNGEE come from the germline V gene. CDR3 in amino acids: CASSVEGRDNQPQHF. The DNA of the CDR3 is TGTGCCAGCAGCGTAGAGGGCAGGGACAATCAGCCCCAGCATTTT. Together with reference TRBV9 and TRBJ1-5, the CDR3 gives the full variable domain: DSGVTQTPKHLITATGQRVTLRCSPRSGDLSVYWYQQSLDQGLQFLIQYYNGEERAKGNILERFSAQQFPDLHSELNLSSLELGDSALYFCASSVEGRDNQPQHFGDGTRLSIL.

This sequence joins TRBV12-3 or TRBV12-4 and TRBJ2-1; D is ambiguous. Trimming cost V 5 bases and J 6 bases, with 8 bases left between them. There are 12 residues in the CDR3. The CDR3 coding sequence is TGTGCCAGCAGTCCCCCCCGCAATGAGCAGTTCTTC. It is translated as CASSPPRNEQFF.

This clone showed up just once. The chain carries TRBV5-1 and TRBJ2-3; the match to TRBD2 covers 10 bases. The junction had 10 bases not matched to a gene; V was cut back by 2 bases and J by 7 bases. This CDR3 is 16 amino acids long. Germline CDR1 reads SGHRS; CDR2 reads YFSETQ. CDR3 DNA sequence: TGCGCCAGCAGCTTACTACGACTAGCGGGTACTCATACGCAGTATTTT. It encodes CASSLLRLAGTHTQYF.

The chain has TRBV6-5 and TRBJ1-1, with D uncertain. Between the trimmed V and J ends, which lost 8 bases and 4 bases, there was a span of 14 bases. The V gene's germline CDR1 is MNHEY and CDR2 SVGAGI. This CDR3 spans 13 amino acids. The CDR3 nucleotides read TGTGCCAGCGAGGAGGAGTCGGGCACTGAAGCTTTCTTT. This sequence encodes CASEEESGTEAFF.

This clone was seen a handful of times. V usage is TRBV7-6 and J usage is TRBJ2-7, with 10 nucleotides matching TRBD2. CDR1 SGHVS and CDR2 FNYEAQ come from the germline V gene. The CDR3 totals 15 residues. With 1 base clipped from V and 6 bases from J, the junction kept 6 bases outside the gene matches. CDR3 protein: CASSLETSGGGEQYF. For the CDR3, the DNA is TGTGCCAGCAGCTTAGAAACCAGCGGGGGGGGCGAGCAGTACTTC. The full variable domain, rest sourced from reference TRBV7-6 and TRBJ2-7, is GAGVSQSPRYKVTKRGQDVALRCDPISGHVSLYWYRQALGQGPEFLTYFNYEAQQDKSGLPNDRFSAERPEGSISTLTIQRTEQRDSAMYRCASSLETSGGGEQYFGPGTRLTVT.

CDR3: CASSQYSGSSGGELFF. CDR3 sequence (DNA): TGTGCCAGCAGCCAGTATAGCGGGTCCTCCGGGGGGGAGCTGTTTTTT. This chain links TRBV4-2 with TRBJ2-2; 7 bases fit TRBD2. The V segment lost 3 bases and the J segment 8 bases; nucleotides outside the gene matches: 12. CDR3 length: 16 amino acids. The germline gives CDR1 LGHNA, CDR2 YNFKEQ.

This rearrangement joins TRBV4-2 to TRBJ1-1; a weak D match, TRBD1 (5 bases). The CDR3 length is 15 residues. Germline CDR1 is LGHNA and CDR2 is YNFKEQ. Trimming cost V 0 bases and J 3 bases, with 11 bases left between them. The CDR3: CASSQDSKGYTEAFF. CDR3 bases: TGTGCCAGCAGCCAAGATTCTAAGGGGTACACTGAAGCTTTCTTT.